The clone carrying this T cell receptor (beta chain) is a singleton in its sample. Antigen specificity is unknown. This CDR3 contains 18 residues. V was clipped by 4 bases and J by 4 bases; unmatched bases: 10. CDR1 and CDR2 (germline): KGHSH, LQKENI. The sample comes from a study of cytomegalovirus exposure and HLA in healthy donors. Overall study context: From donors who were HLA-typed, an early data release held around 85 million unique TCRs.

General study points: Most TCR sequences proved rare, with some public TCRs found in many donors. The authors later found most CMV-associated TCR beta chains appeared HLA-restricted. Serostatus for CMV was the only available immune exposure information.

PCR was performed using 60 Vbeta and 13 Jbeta primers. Sequencing was performed with immunoSEQ multiplex PCR; in TCRdb, only in-frame clones are kept and a portion is missing. This sample yields about 130,000 clones, of which 80% are seen a single time; 1% belongs to the top ten. The sequence derives from a man between 35 and 55 years old in good health and CMV-seronegative. Sequenced input: PBMCs. The rearrangement joins TRBV18 to TRBJ2-6, with TRBD1 identical over 10 bases. The DNA for the CDR3 is TGTGCCAGCTCACAGACAGGGGGCCAGAGTTCCGGGGCCAACGTCCTGACTTTC. Translated: CASSQTGGQSSGANVLTF.